This paragraph reports one T cell receptor beta chain. The antigen remains undetermined. This record belongs to a study of blood T cells in healthy people across ages. Study as a whole: Per every two T cells, about one barcoded beta molecule was captured by template switching. Findings and caveats of the study: The study found TCR beta diversity correlated strongly with naive T cell percentage.

This CDR3 contains 14 residues. Germline-derived CDR1 and CDR2 are SGDLS and YYNGEE. The V end lost 3 bases, the J end lost 4 bases, and 13 bases lay between the germline ends. For the second PCR, which ran for roughly 7 to 11 cycles, a sample-barcoded 5' primer and a J-beta primer mix were used. TCRdb fed the 5' RACE reads into MiXCR, producing one record per CDR3 protein. The sample contains around 1.5 million distinct CDR3 sequences, about 35% of which appear only once. This chain connects TRBV9 to TRBJ1-1, with D tentatively TRBD1 (6 bases). The material sequenced was blood. The receptor's source is a woman in her twenties or thirties in good health. The CDR3 reads CASSATQGFTEAFF. The CDR3 region has the DNA TGTGCCAGCAGCGCAACACAGGGATTCACTGAAGCTTTCTTT. Combining the CDR3 with reference TRBV9 and TRBJ1-1 gives the whole variable domain DSGVTQTPKHLITATGQRVTLRCSPRSGDLSVYWYQQSLDQGLQFLIQYYNGEERAKGNILERFSAQQFPDLHSELNLSSLELGDSALYFCASSATQGFTEAFFGQGTRLTVV.